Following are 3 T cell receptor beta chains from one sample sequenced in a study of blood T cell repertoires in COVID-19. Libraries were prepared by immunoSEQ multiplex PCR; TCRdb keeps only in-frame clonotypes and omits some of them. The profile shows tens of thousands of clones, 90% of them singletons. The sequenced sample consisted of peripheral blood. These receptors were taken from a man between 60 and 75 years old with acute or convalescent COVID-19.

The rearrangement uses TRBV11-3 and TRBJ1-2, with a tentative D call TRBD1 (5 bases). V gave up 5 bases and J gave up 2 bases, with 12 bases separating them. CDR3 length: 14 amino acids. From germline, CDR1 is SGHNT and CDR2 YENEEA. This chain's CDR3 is CASSRGTANYGYTF. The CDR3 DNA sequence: TGTGCCAGCAGCCGCGGGACGGCGAACTATGGCTACACCTTC.

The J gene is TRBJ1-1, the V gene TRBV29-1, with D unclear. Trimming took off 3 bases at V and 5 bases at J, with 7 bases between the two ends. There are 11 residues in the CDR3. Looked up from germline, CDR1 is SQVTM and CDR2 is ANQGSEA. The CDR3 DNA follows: TGCAGCGTTGAGGGCCCGACTGAAGCTTTCTTT. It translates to CSVEGPTEAFF.

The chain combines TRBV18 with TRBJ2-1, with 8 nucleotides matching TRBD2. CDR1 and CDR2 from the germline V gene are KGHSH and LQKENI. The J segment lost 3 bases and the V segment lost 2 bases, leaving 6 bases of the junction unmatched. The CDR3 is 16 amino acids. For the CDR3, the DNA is TGTGCCAGCTCACCAACCGGGGGGGCCATCTACAATGAGCAGTTCTTC. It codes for CASSPTGGAIYNEQFF.